One sample yielded the 16 T cell receptor beta chains listed below, sequenced in a study of shared clonotypes between healthy human individuals. Clones were sequenced by immunoSEQ multiplex PCR, and TCRdb holds only the in-frame ones, with some missing. This table holds roughly 2.1 million clones, 90% to 95% found once. CD45RO-negative, CCR7-positively selected cells formed the naive CD8 fraction, excluding terminally differentiated effector memory CD45RA+ cells. Sequenced input: naive CD8+ T cells from PBMCs. These receptors were collected from a man aged 18-30 years in good health. Some clones in this sample may be carry-over from other donors' samples.

The chain is built from TRBV5-6 and TRBJ2-3; tentative D call: TRBD2 (6 bases). The V and J ends lost 4 bases and 1 base respectively, with 19 bases between them. Germline loops: CDR1 SGHDT, CDR2 YYEEEE. This CDR3 is 17 amino acids long. CDR3 sequence reads: CASSGTDGTLGTDTQYF. The CDR3 nucleotides are TGTGCCAGCAGCGGGACGGACGGGACTCTTGGCACAGATACGCAGTATTTT. The full variable domain, in which reference TRBV5-6 and TRBJ2-3 provide the parts outside the CDR3, is DAGVTQSPTHLIKTRGQQVTLRCSPKSGHDTVSWYQQALGQGPQFIFQYYEEEERQRGNFPDRFSGHQFPNYSSELNVNALLLGDSALYLCASSGTDGTLGTDTQYFGPGTRLTVL.

This clone has just one count. The chain uses TRBV28 and TRBJ2-7, with D maybe TRBD2 (6 bases). Looked up from germline, CDR1 is MDHEN and CDR2 is SYDVKM. CDR3 length: 14 amino acids. V shed 2 bases and J shed 6 bases, with 14 bases lying between them. The CDR3: CASSLAREVSEQYF. In DNA, the CDR3 is TGTGCCAGCAGTTTAGCCAGGGAGGTGAGCGAGCAGTACTTC.

This clone was recorded only once. The chain uses TRBV7-9 and TRBJ2-7, with D possibly matching TRBD1 (6 bases). The CDR3 sequence is 14 residues long. Trimming pared 4 bases from V and 4 bases from J, leaving 14 bases between. Per germline, CDR1 SEHNR and CDR2 FQNEAQ (reference sequence). CDR3 coding DNA: TGTGCCAGCAGCTCTACCACAGGGTGGTACGAGCAGTACTTC. It yields the protein CASSSTTGWYEQYF. The whole variable domain, filled in from reference TRBV7-9 and TRBJ2-7, reads DTGVSQNPRHKITKRGQNVTFRCDPISEHNRLYWYRQTLGQGPEFLTYFQNEAQLEKSRLLSDRFSAERPKGSFSTLEIQRTEQGDSAMYLCASSSTTGWYEQYFGPGTRLTVT.

This chain links TRBV30 with TRBJ1-4, with a weak D call TRBD1 (5 bases). Germline assignment: CDR1 GTSNPN and CDR2 SVGIG (reference sequence). V was cut by 2 bases and J by 1 base, with 11 bases left in between. CDR3 length: 15 residues. For the CDR3, the DNA is TGTGCCTGGAGTCCCTGGGACTTAACTAATGAAAAACTGTTTTTT. Amino acids: CAWSPWDLTNEKLFF.

Only a few counts were recorded for this clone. The CDR3 loop is CASSLGPWQFF. CDR3 sequence (DNA): TGCGCCAGCAGCTTGGGGCCGTGGCAGTTCTTC. This chain joins TRBV5-1 and TRBJ2-1; unclear D gene. This CDR3 contains 11 residues. Trimming shortened V by 0 bases and J by 12 bases, and 7 bases separated the two germline ends. Germline V gene data show CDR1 as SGHRS and CDR2 as YFSETQ.

This clone came up once. This sequence joins TRBV5-8 and TRBJ2-1; weak D call: TRBD2 (6 bases). Trimming removed 3 bases from V and 7 bases from J, with 14 bases in between. The germline gives CDR1 SGHTS, CDR2 YDEGEE. The CDR3 length is 14 residues. The chain's CDR3 is CASSSPGLGNEQFF. In DNA form, the CDR3 reads TGTGCCAGCAGCTCACCGGGACTCGGAAATGAGCAGTTCTTC.

The V and J genes are TRBV7-9 and TRBJ2-7; 7 nucleotides match TRBD1. Per the germline V gene, CDR1 is SEHNR and CDR2 is FQNEAQ (reference sequence). V lost 5 bases and J lost 7; bases outside the gene matches: 14. This CDR3 is 15 amino acids long. The CDR3 here is CASSLRDSPHREQYF. As DNA, the CDR3 is TGTGCCAGCAGCCTCCGGGACAGCCCCCATCGGGAGCAGTACTTC.

This rearrangement joins TRBV25-1 to TRBJ2-1; tentatively, D is TRBD2 (5 bases). CDR3 length: 11 amino acids. Germline CDR1 and CDR2: MGHDK and SYGVNS. V lost 4 bases to trimming and J lost 9 bases, with 7 bases between them. The CDR3 DNA reads TGTGCCAGCAGTGGAGGGAGTGAGCAGTTCTTC. It codes for CASSGGSEQFF.

The chain uses TRBV29-1 and TRBJ2-1; D is possibly TRBD1 (5 bases). The germline V and J ends were trimmed by 7 bases and 3 bases, with 10 bases remaining between them. From germline, CDR1 is SQVTM and CDR2 ANQGSEA. The CDR3 spans 12 residues. CDR3 DNA sequence: TGCAGCGGGGCAGGGAACTACAATGAGCAGTTCTTC. Its translation is CSGAGNYNEQFF.

This clone occurred a few times. This chain uses TRBV28 with TRBJ1-1; D uncertain. Trimming took off 6 bases at V and 4 bases at J, with 6 bases between the two ends. Germline lookup yields CDR1 MDHEN and CDR2 SYDVKM. The CDR3 is 11 residues long. Here the CDR3 DNA reads TGTGCCAGCAGGGAGAGCACTGAAGCTTTCTTT. It specifies CASRESTEAFF.

This chain uses TRBV11-1 with TRBJ1-4, with a tentative D call TRBD1 (5 bases). Germline loops: CDR1 SGHAT, CDR2 FQDESV (reference sequence). V was clipped by 4 bases and J by 4 bases, with 19 bases between them. This CDR3 has 17 residues. CDR3 in amino acids: CASSSTGVRPSNEKLFF. CDR3 sequence (DNA): TGTGCCAGCAGCTCCACGGGGGTTCGACCGAGTAATGAAAAACTGTTTTTT.

The chain carries TRBV5-6 and TRBJ1-4, with unresolved D. The ends were cut back, 4 bases at V and 5 bases at J, with 18 bases in the middle. Germline values: CDR1 SGHDT, CDR2 YYEEEE. This CDR3 contains 16 residues. Here the CDR3 DNA reads TGTGCCAGCAGCCGCCGGGCGGGTACAGAAAATGAAAAACTGTTTTTT. Translating gives CASSRRAGTENEKLFF.

This chain uses TRBV19 with TRBJ1-4; D gene ambiguous. The CDR3 contains 12 residues. With 6 bases removed from V and 7 bases from J, the gap between germline ends came to 9 bases. Germline V CDR1 and CDR2: LNHDA, SQIVND (reference sequence). The CDR3 loop reads CASSGLTEKLFF. CDR3 nucleotide sequence: TGTGCCAGTAGCGGACTGACTGAAAAACTGTTTTTT.

The chain has TRBV15 and TRBJ2-1; 9 nucleotides line up with TRBD2. The CDR3 runs 15 residues. V shed 3 bases, J shed 6 bases, and the junction held 6 bases outside the gene matches. CDR1 LNHNV and CDR2 YYDKDF come from the germline V gene (reference sequence). DNA of the CDR3: TGTGCCACCAGCAGGGCGGCGGGAGGGGTCAATGAGCAGTTCTTC. As protein: CATSRAAGGVNEQFF.

The chain joins TRBV28 to TRBJ1-3; TRBD1 agrees at 7 bases. Germline-derived CDR1 and CDR2 are MDHEN and SYDVKM. The CDR3 is made up of 17 amino acids. V shed 1 base, J shed 0 bases, and the junction held 6 bases outside the gene matches. This chain's CDR3 is CASSLYGQVSSGNTIYF. Written as DNA, the CDR3 is TGTGCCAGCAGTTTATATGGACAGGTTAGCTCTGGAAACACCATATATTTT.

The chain has TRBV30 and TRBJ2-5, with D perhaps TRBD1 (5 bases). V shed 2 bases and J shed 4 bases, with 17 bases lying between them. The CDR3 length is 15 residues. The germline V gene encodes CDR1 GTSNPN and CDR2 SVGIG (reference sequence). CDR3 sequence: CAWSPPRAMRETQYF. CDR3 sequence (DNA): TGTGCCTGGAGTCCCCCCAGGGCTATGCGAGAGACCCAGTACTTC.